The 14 T cell receptor beta chains presented below share a single source sample, sequenced in a study. Each CDR3 protein gets one entry after TCRdb re-called the 5' RACE reads with MiXCR. The sample has approximately 41,000 distinct CDR3 sequences, 29% seen once. Sequences were obtained from memory CD4+ T cells sorted from a lymph node. Subset given: memory CD4+ T cells, CD4+CD45RO+CD25-. The source of these receptors is a female donor with breast cancer.

Concerning this clonotype itself: This may stem from a read error, because a much larger clone lies one nucleotide away. The rearrangement links TRBV5-1 to TRBJ2-2; possible D gene TRBD1, 6 bases. The CDR3 is 15 amino acids. Germline assignment: CDR1 SGHRS and CDR2 YFSETQ. CDR3 sequence: CASSLATGNTGELIF. CDR3 DNA sequence: TGCGCCAGCAGCTTGGCCACAGGGAACACCGGGGAGCTGATTTTT.

This clonotype has just a few counts. This sequence joins TRBV6-6 and TRBJ2-3; the match to TRBD2 covers 9 bases. The CDR3 contains 15 residues. Germline CDR1 and CDR2: MNHNY and SVGAGI (reference sequence). Trimming at V came to 6 bases and at J to 3 bases, leaving 7 bases not matched to a gene. CDR3 sequence: CASSPTTSGTDTQYF. Written as DNA, the CDR3 is TGTGCCAGCAGCCCTACGACTAGCGGAACAGATACGCAGTATTTT.

The V gene is TRBV20-1, the J gene TRBJ2-7, with 11 bases identical to TRBD1. The germline V gene has CDR1 DFQATT and CDR2 SNEGSKA (reference sequence). V dropped 7 bases and J dropped 2; count of bases not matched to a gene: 4. CDR3 length equals 13 residues. As DNA, the CDR3 is TGCAGTGTTGGGACAGGGGGTACCTACGAGCAGTACTTC. Encoded protein: CSVGTGGTYEQYF.

This clonotype came up a few times. The gene calls are TRBV4-1 and TRBJ1-5; 9 positions agree with TRBD1. The CDR3 runs 15 residues. J lost 7 bases, V lost 3 bases, and 7 bases had no gene match. Germline V gene lookup returns CDR1 MGHRA and CDR2 YSYEKL. The CDR3 region is CASSQSGQGNQPQHF. The CDR3 DNA follows: TGCGCCAGCAGCCAGTCCGGACAGGGGAACCAGCCCCAGCATTTT.

Within the sample, this clonotype is medium-sized. The junction and the germline gene differ at one end; a read error may be behind it. The chain has TRBV29-1 and TRBJ2-1, with 9 nucleotides matching TRBD2. CDR1 and CDR2 (germline): SQVTM, ANQGSEA. This CDR3 is 12 amino acids long. This chain's CDR3 is CSGELAGNEQFF. The DNA of the CDR3 is TGCAGCGGTGAACTAGCGGGCAATGAGCAGTTCTTC.

Comments on this clonotype: The CDR3 carries no conserved terminal phenylalanine or tryptophan, so it likely arises from a read error. The chain has TRBV9 and TRBJ2-5; TRBD1 is a possible D gene (5 bases). The V gene's germline CDR1 is SGDLS and CDR2 YYNGEE. There are 14 residues in the CDR3. Trimming left V 0 bases short and J 1 base short, with 7 bases between. This CDR3 reads CASSVGQSQETQYL. Here the CDR3 DNA reads TGTGCCAGCAGCGTAGGACAGAGCCAAGAGACCCAGTACCTC.

The rearrangement links TRBV4-2 to TRBJ2-7; the match to TRBD2 covers 9 bases. The CDR3 length is 15 residues. Germline values: CDR1 LGHNA, CDR2 YNFKEQ. With V trimmed by 0 bases and J by 3 bases, 3 bases remained unmatched. The CDR3 sequence: CASSQENSGGYEQYF. DNA for the CDR3: TGTGCCAGCAGCCAAGAGAATAGCGGGGGCTACGAGCAGTACTTC.

V usage is TRBV6-6 and J usage is TRBJ2-2; D unresolved. The germline gives CDR1 MNHNY, CDR2 SVGAGI (reference sequence). V lost 5 bases to trimming and J lost 1 base, with 11 bases between them. This CDR3 is built from 15 residues. The CDR3 DNA sequence: TGTGCCAGCAGTCCCCTCGACCAGAACACCGGGGAGCTGTTTTTT. As protein: CASSPLDQNTGELFF.

The CDR3 coding sequence is TGCGCCAGCAGCTTAGGCGGGAGGGAATACAATGAGCAGTTCTTC. This gives the protein CASSLGGREYNEQFF. The rearrangement joins TRBV5-1 to TRBJ2-1, with 9 bases aligning to TRBD2. This CDR3 region has 15 residues. Germline V gene data show CDR1 as SGHRS and CDR2 as YFSETQ. J lost 4 bases, V lost 2 bases, and 4 bases had no gene match.

The sample holds a few counts of this clonotype. The genes are TRBV4-1 and TRBJ1-2; tentatively, D is TRBD1 (6 bases). Per the germline V gene, CDR1 is MGHRA and CDR2 is YSYEKL. V lost 2 bases to trimming and J lost 4 bases, with 17 bases between them. CDR3 length equals 16 residues. The CDR3 is CASSQIGGRTSYGYTF. CDR3 nucleotide sequence: TGCGCCAGCAGCCAAATCGGGGGCAGAACCTCCTATGGCTACACCTTC.

This clonotype was detected only a few times. This rearrangement joins TRBV5-1 to TRBJ2-7; D unresolved. This CDR3 is built from 14 residues. The V end was cut by 4 bases, the J end by 3 bases, with 14 bases between. Germline CDR1 SGHRS, CDR2 YFSETQ. The CDR3 sequence: CASSAIGQSYEQYF. The CDR3 DNA reads as TGCGCCAGCAGCGCCATAGGGCAGAGCTACGAGCAGTACTTC.

V and J are TRBV6-6 and TRBJ2-5, with D unclear. Germline loops: CDR1 MNHNY, CDR2 SVGAGI (reference sequence). V lost 7 bases and J lost 5, with 11 bases in between. The CDR3 is 12 residues long. The CDR3 reads CASNSGGETQYF. DNA of the CDR3: TGTGCCAGCAACTCCGGTGGCGAGACCCAGTACTTC.

The rearrangement uses TRBV7-6 and TRBJ2-7; the match to TRBD1 covers 11 bases. In germline, CDR1 is SGHVS, CDR2 FNYEAQ. This CDR3 spans 16 amino acids. V lost 4 bases and J lost 4; bases outside the gene matches: 9. The CDR3 loop is CASSSRIGQGAYEQYF. CDR3 sequence (DNA): TGTGCCAGCAGCTCCCGTATTGGACAGGGGGCTTACGAGCAGTACTTC. The variable domain in full, completed from reference TRBV7-6 and TRBJ2-7, reads GAGVSQSPRYKVTKRGQDVALRCDPISGHVSLYWYRQALGQGPEFLTYFNYEAQQDKSGLPNDRFSAERPEGSISTLTIQRTEQRDSAMYRCASSSRIGQGAYEQYFGPGTRLTVT.

As concerns this clonotype: A read error is possible here, since a much larger clone lies one base away. This chain uses TRBV20-1 with TRBJ2-1, with D unresolved. The V gene's germline CDR1 is DFQATT and CDR2 SNEGSKA (reference sequence). This CDR3 is 10 amino acids long. For the CDR3, the DNA is TGCAGTGCTAGTGTCAATGATCAGTTCTTC. Encoded protein: CSASVNDQFF.